The rows below give T cell receptor beta chains drawn from one sample of a study of blood T cell repertoires in COVID-19. The data were produced by immunoSEQ multiplex PCR, yet TCRdb's version contains in-frame clones alone and is incomplete. The sample yields fewer than 500,000 clones, approximately 80% seen once. The sample comprised peripheral blood. These receptors were collected from a human donor with acute or convalescent COVID-19. The donor label of this sample is uncertain. Each CDR3 is given with its conserved first and last residue. A D gene is named only where the DNA matches it firmly. Expanded clones are given a class, and other clones once, few, many or no size at all.

TRBD2 TRBJ2-1 TRBV19 NA TGTGCCAGTAGTACCACTTGGGGAGGGAATGAGCAGTTCTTC CASSTTWGGNEQFF
TRBD2 TRBJ2-1 TRBV11-2 NA TGTGCCAGCAGCTTAGCCGAATCTAGCGGGGGGGTAAATGAGCAGTTCTTC CASSLAESSGGVNEQFF
NA TRBJ2-1 TRBV2 NA TGTGCCAGCAGTGAATTGGGCCATGAGCAGTTCTTC CASSELGHEQFF
NA TRBJ1-5 TRBV12-3/TRBV12-4 NA TGTGCCAGCAGTTTGTTCGGTCAGCCCCAGCATTTT CASSLFGQPQHF
NA TRBJ1-6 TRBV11-1 NA TGTGCCAGCAGCTTCTCGGGGGGCCTGTCTAATTCACCCCTCCACTTT CASSFSGGLSNSPLHF
TRBD2 TRBJ2-3 TRBV12-3/TRBV12-4 NA TGTGCCAGCAGTGAGGGAGGGGCTCGGTATTTT CASSEGGARYF
NA TRBJ2-1 TRBV5-1 NA TGCGCCAGCAGCTTGGAGGCAGGTTCCTACAATGAGCAGTTCTTC CASSLEAGSYNEQFF
NA TRBJ1-1 TRBV7-2 NA TGTGCCAGCACCCCAACAGCAGGGGTGAGAGCTTTCTTT CASTPTAGVRAFF
TRBD2 TRBJ2-7 TRBV7-6 few TGTGCCAGCAGCCCGAGACTAGCGGGAGACGAGCAGTACTTC CASSPRLAGDEQYF
NA TRBJ1-6 TRBV27 NA TGTGCCAGCGCCATCGTTGGGGCCGTGGGTTCACCCCTCCACTTT CASAIVGAVGSPLHF
NA TRBJ2-1 TRBV16 NA TGTGCCAGCAGCCCACAGGGTCGGAGGTCCTACAATGAGCAGTTCTTC CASSPQGRRSYNEQFF
NA TRBJ2-7 TRBV6-5 NA TGTGCCAGCAGTCGACAGGTTTTATACGAGCAGTACTTC CASSRQVLYEQYF
NA TRBJ1-4 TRBV12-3/TRBV12-4 NA TGTGCCAGCAGTTTATTCGGGGGTGAAAAACTGTTTTTT CASSLFGGEKLFF
NA TRBJ2-5 TRBV2 NA TGTGCCAGCAGTGAGGTCAGGGGAATTGGGGAGACCCAGTACTTC CASSEVRGIGETQYF
NA TRBJ1-5 TRBV21-1 NA TGTGCCAGCAGCAAAGACAGGTTACACGGCTTAAATCAGCCCCAGCATTTT CASSKDRLHGLNQPQHF
TRBD1 TRBJ1-4 TRBV5-1 NA TGCGCCAGCAGCTTGGAAGGGACAGGGACTGAAAAACTGTTTTTT CASSLEGTGTEKLFF
NA TRBJ2-2 TRBV5-1 once TGCGCCAGCAGTATTCAGGGGTCCGGGGAGCTGTTTTTT CASSIQGSGELFF
TRBD1 TRBJ1-6 TRBV18 NA TGTGCCAGCTCACCACCGGCTACGACAGGGAATTCACCCCTCCACTTT CASSPPATTGNSPLHF
TRBD2 TRBJ2-7 TRBV6-1 NA TGTGCCAGCAGTGAAGGGTTCGGTAGCGGGGACTACGAGCAGTACTTC CASSEGFGSGDYEQYF
TRBD2 TRBJ2-7 TRBV6-5 NA TGTGCCAGCACCAAGGGACTAGCGGGAGCGTACGAGCAGTACTTC CASTKGLAGAYEQYF